This passage covers 32 T cell receptor beta chains from one sample sequenced in a study of shared clonotypes between healthy human individuals (dated by TCRdb to 2020 to 2022). Libraries were built with the immunoSEQ multiplex PCR assay. The immuneACCESS repertoire file appears here via TCRdb, limited to in-frame rearrangements. These files lack a portion of the clones; in checked studies, under half of the deficit traces to unresolved V genes, and the cause of the others is not known. The sample table holds 800,000 to 1,200,000 clones, of which approximately 80% were seen once. More than 0.5% of the sample is taken by the ten largest. Sequenced input: memory CD4+ T cells from PBMCs. The sample's cell subset or site label is to be understood as: CD45RA-negative fraction. The origin of the receptors is a man aged 18-30 years in good health. Some clones in this sample may be carry-over from other donors' samples.

This chain joins TRBV28 and TRBJ1-5; 11 bases agree with TRBD1. Trimming took 6 bases from V and 0 from J; bases not matched to a gene: 10. Per germline, CDR1 MDHEN and CDR2 SYDVKM. CDR3 length: 18 residues. CDR3 bases: TGTGCCAGCAGCCCGGGACAGGGGGTTCCCTATAGCAATCAGCCCCAGCATTTT. Its protein is CASSPGQGVPYSNQPQHF.

V and J are TRBV30 and TRBJ1-4; possibly TRBD1 for D (6 bases). CDR1 is GTSNPN and CDR2 is SVGIG in the germline V gene (reference sequence). Trimming stripped 1 base from V and 8 bases from J, with 14 bases between. The CDR3 has 14 residues. The CDR3 region has the DNA TGTGCCTGGAGTGGGGGACACCTTTACGAAAAACTGTTTTTT. As protein: CAWSGGHLYEKLFF. The variable domain in full, completed from reference TRBV30 and TRBJ1-4, reads SQTIHQWPATLVQPVGSPLSLECTVEGTSNPNLYWYRQAAGRGLQLLFYSVGIGQISSEVPQNLSASRPQDRQFILSSKKLLLSDSGFYLCAWSGGHLYEKLFFGSGTQLSVL.

V and J are TRBV7-3 and TRBJ2-3; 7 nucleotides agree with TRBD2. Germline V gives CDR1 SGHTA, CDR2 FQGTGA. The CDR3 runs 14 residues. The trim removed 3 bases at V and 4 bases at J, leaving 4 bases unmatched. CDR3 DNA: TGTGCCAGCAGCTTGACTAGCCCTGCAGATACGCAGTATTTT. The encoded protein is CASSLTSPADTQYF.

The chain uses TRBV7-9 and TRBJ2-5; no reliable D call. The CDR3 length is 12 residues. CDR1 and CDR2 (germline): SEHNR, FQNEAQ (reference sequence). V was shortened by 1 base and J by 4 bases, with 4 bases between the two germline ends. The CDR3 region is CASSLDGETQYF. Here the CDR3 DNA reads TGTGCCAGCAGCTTAGATGGAGAGACCCAGTACTTC.

The J gene is TRBJ2-7, the V gene TRBV6-1, with TRBD2 matching over 8 bases. Germline CDR1 MNHNS, CDR2 SASEGT. The CDR3 length is 16 residues. J gave up 2 bases and V 4 bases, and 10 bases lay outside the gene matches. CDR3 in DNA: TGTGCCAGCAGTGTCCCCTGGCGGGAGGTCCCCTACGAGCAGTACTTC. Protein: CASSVPWREVPYEQYF.

The V and J genes are TRBV6-1 and TRBJ2-7; 8 positions match TRBD1. Germline CDR1 reads MNHNS; CDR2 reads SASEGT. CDR3 length: 14 amino acids. V gave up 6 bases and J gave up 7 bases; unmatched junction bases: 11. CDR3 in amino acids: CASRLTGEFGEQYF. The CDR3 nucleotides are TGTGCCAGCAGGCTGACAGGGGAGTTTGGTGAGCAGTACTTC.

The J gene is TRBJ2-3, the V gene TRBV5-4; 9 bases are a match to TRBD2. Germline V CDR1 and CDR2: SGHNT, YYREEE (reference sequence). The CDR3 length is 17 residues. V was pared by 2 bases and J by 3 bases, with 10 bases of the junction left unmatched. The CDR3 DNA sequence: TGTGCCAGCAGCTTTCAGGGAAGGCTAGCGGGGACAGATACGCAGTATTTT. Translated: CASSFQGRLAGTDTQYF.

This rearrangement joins TRBV5-4 to TRBJ1-2; D gene uncertain. Trimming shortened V by 4 bases and J by 8 bases, and 15 bases separated the two germline ends. The length of the CDR3 is 13 residues. CDR1 and CDR2 from the germline V gene are SGHNT and YYREEE (reference sequence). The CDR3 DNA reads as TGTGCCAGCAGCATGGACTCCCTTGGGGGCTACACCTTC. The encoded protein is CASSMDSLGGYTF.

In regard to this clone: Different DNA sequences within this sample yield the same CDR3. The rearrangement uses TRBV5-4 and TRBJ2-7; D might be TRBD1 or TRBD2, each matching 5 bases. The V end lost 0 bases, the J end lost 1 base, and 11 bases lay between the germline ends. The CDR3 sequence is 15 residues long. CDR1 and CDR2 (germline): SGHNT, YYREEE (reference sequence). CDR3 sequence (DNA): TGTGCCAGCAGCTTGGGACAGAGGGGATCCTACGAGCAGTACTTC. This gives the protein CASSLGQRGSYEQYF.

This clone has a single count. The V and J genes are TRBV29-1 and TRBJ1-2; the D is unclear. The germline CDR1 and CDR2 sequences are SQVTM and ANQGSEA. The CDR3 is made up of 12 amino acids. Between the trimmed V and J ends, which lost 3 bases and 7 bases, there was a span of 12 bases. The CDR3 loop reads CSVDVSSGGYTF. CDR3 DNA sequence: TGCAGCGTTGACGTCTCCTCGGGTGGCTACACCTTC. The full variable domain, in which reference TRBV29-1 and TRBJ1-2 provide the parts outside the CDR3, is SAVISQKPSRDICQRGTSLTIQCQVDSQVTMMFWYRQQPGQSLTLIATANQGSEATYESGFVIDKFPISRPNLTFSTLTVSNMSPEDSSIYLCSVDVSSGGYTFGSGTRLTVV.

The gene calls are TRBV15 and TRBJ1-5; a possible D gene is TRBD1 (6 bases). Trimming removed 1 base from V and 5 bases from J, with 12 bases in between. The CDR3 covers 15 residues. Looked up from germline, CDR1 is LNHNV and CDR2 is YYDKDF (reference sequence). The CDR3 sequence is CATSRGAGAHQPQHF. Written as DNA, the CDR3 is TGTGCCACCAGCAGAGGGGCAGGGGCACATCAGCCCCAGCATTTT.

Comment on this clone: Other nucleotide sequences in the sample specify the same CDR3. This chain connects TRBV28 to TRBJ1-5, with D possibly TRBD1 on 5 matching bases. The germline V and J ends were trimmed by 5 bases and 5 bases, with 10 bases remaining between them. The V gene's germline CDR1 is MDHEN and CDR2 SYDVKM. CDR3 size: 13 residues. CDR3 in amino acids: CASSPGADQPQHF. The CDR3 DNA is TGTGCCAGCAGTCCTGGGGCCGATCAGCCCCAGCATTTT.

This chain connects TRBV29-1 to TRBJ2-1; TRBD1 or TRBD2 may be the D gene (5 bases each). The CDR3 covers 12 residues. Germline V gives CDR1 SQVTM, CDR2 ANQGSEA. V lost 7 bases and J lost 7, with 14 bases in between. CDR3 bases: TGCAGCGCTGGCCTTTGGGGGAATGAGCAGTTCTTC. As protein: CSAGLWGNEQFF.

Remarks on this clone: At the DNA level, this CDR3 is encoded by other sequences in the same sample as well. The chain couples TRBV28 to TRBJ1-2; TRBD1 might be the D (6 bases). This CDR3 contains 14 residues. V lost 6 bases to trimming and J lost 4 bases, with 15 bases between them. CDR1 and CDR2 from the germline V gene are MDHEN and SYDVKM. In DNA, the CDR3 is TGTGCCAGCAGAGTCCTCCGGGGGCCCTATGGCTACACCTTC. It codes for CASRVLRGPYGYTF.

The chain recombines TRBV2 with TRBJ2-7, with D possibly TRBD1 on 6 matching bases. The CDR3 has 17 amino acids. Germline V gene sequence: CDR1 SNHLY, CDR2 FYNNEI. Trimming took off 6 bases at V and 1 base at J, with 22 bases between the two ends. CDR3 loop: CASRDFQGKERSYEQYF. CDR3 nucleotide sequence: TGTGCCAGCAGAGACTTCCAGGGGAAGGAGCGGTCCTACGAGCAGTACTTC.

This sequence joins TRBV19 and TRBJ2-5; 8 bases fit TRBD1. The CDR3 totals 15 residues. V was clipped by 5 bases and J by 2 bases; unmatched bases: 7. The germline V gene has CDR1 LNHDA and CDR2 SQIVND (reference sequence). CDR3 nucleotides: TGTGCCAGTAGTCCACGGACAGGGAGGCAAGAGACCCAGTACTTC. This gives the protein CASSPRTGRQETQYF.

V gene TRBV6-6 combines with J gene TRBJ1-3; 8 positions match TRBD1. V gave up 5 bases and J gave up 7 bases; unmatched junction bases: 10. Looked up from germline, CDR1 is MNHNY and CDR2 is SVGAGI (reference sequence). This CDR3 has 15 amino acids. The CDR3 region is CASSDRGQGTNTIYF. The DNA of the CDR3 is TGTGCCAGCAGTGACCGAGGACAGGGTACGAACACCATATATTTT.

The chain is built from TRBV29-1 and TRBJ2-1; unclear D gene. The CDR3 is made up of 15 amino acids. Per the germline V gene, CDR1 is SQVTM and CDR2 is ANQGSEA. V dropped 2 bases and J dropped 5 bases, with 16 bases sitting between them. The CDR3 DNA follows: TGCAGCGTTGAACTGGGCCAAATCGTCCACAATGAGCAGTTCTTC. This sequence encodes CSVELGQIVHNEQFF.

The V call is TRBV6-6, the J call TRBJ1-2, with a tentative D call TRBD1 (6 bases). V dropped 6 bases and J dropped 7 bases, with 12 bases sitting between them. Germline CDR1 is MNHNY and CDR2 is SVGAGI (reference sequence). The CDR3 is 12 residues long. CDR3 in DNA: TGTGCCAGCAGCACGGACAGTTTTGGCTACACCTTC. This translates into CASSTDSFGYTF.

The V gene is TRBV18, the J gene TRBJ2-7; D might be TRBD2 (5 bases). The CDR3 spans 16 residues. V was clipped by 2 bases and J by 3 bases, with 17 bases between them. Germline V lookup: CDR1 KGHSH, CDR2 LQKENI. The CDR3 sequence: CASSPDSTGRDYEQYF. The CDR3, as DNA: TGTGCCAGCTCACCAGATTCGACGGGAAGGGACTACGAGCAGTACTTC.

The rearrangement joins TRBV7-3 to TRBJ2-1; 8 bases are a match to TRBD2. CDR1 and CDR2 from the germline V gene are SGHTA and FQGTGA. J gave up 6 bases and V 1 base, and 14 bases lay outside the gene matches. The CDR3 contains 18 residues. CDR3 sequence: CASSLRVSSGTQTNEQFF. CDR3 nucleotides: TGTGCCAGCAGCTTAAGAGTGAGTAGCGGGACCCAAACCAATGAGCAGTTCTTC.

This clone was seen only a few times. The chain carries TRBV5-4 and TRBJ2-1, with D perhaps matching TRBD2 (6 bases). From germline, CDR1 is SGHNT and CDR2 YYREEE (reference sequence). CDR3 size: 16 residues. The ends were cut back, 4 bases at V and 3 bases at J, with 17 bases in the middle. CDR3 in DNA: TGTGCCAGCAGCCCGGATGCGGGGAGAGTCTACAATGAGCAGTTCTTC. Protein: CASSPDAGRVYNEQFF.

The chain joins TRBV27 to TRBJ2-7, with 9 bases lining up with TRBD1. V was pared by 5 bases and J by 5 bases, with 7 bases of the junction left unmatched. Germline-derived CDR1 and CDR2 are MNHEY and SMNVEV (reference sequence). The CDR3 loop spans 14 amino acids. The CDR3 reads CASSGQGRVHEQYF. The DNA for the CDR3 is TGTGCCAGCAGTGGACAGGGGCGCGTGCACGAGCAGTACTTC.

The chain carries TRBV2 and TRBJ1-3; possibly TRBD1 for D (5 bases). The CDR3 is 13 residues long. Trimming removed 9 bases at V and 1 base at J, with 10 bases between. CDR1 is SNHLY, CDR2 FYNNEI, per germline. The CDR3 spells CASVGTSGNTIYF. The DNA of the CDR3 is TGTGCCAGTGTAGGGACGTCTGGAAACACCATATATTTT.

This clone came up a few times. The chain recombines TRBV2 with TRBJ2-3; D gene unclear. V was shortened by 7 bases and J by 2 bases, with 13 bases between the two germline ends. The CDR3 is 14 amino acids. Germline lookup yields CDR1 SNHLY and CDR2 FYNNEI. CDR3 residues: CASKLSEATDTQYF. DNA for the CDR3: TGTGCCAGCAAACTGAGCGAGGCCACAGATACGCAGTATTTT.

The chain uses TRBV7-6 and TRBJ2-1, with TRBD2 matching over 11 bases. Germline V gene sequence: CDR1 SGHVS, CDR2 FNYEAQ. The CDR3 contains 15 residues. After removal of 5 bases from V and 4 bases from J, the junction contained 4 bases not matched to a gene. The CDR3 nucleotides are TGTGCCAGCAGCACGCTAGCGGGGGGTTACAATGAGCAGTTCTTC. Its translation is CASSTLAGGYNEQFF.

As DNA, the CDR3 is TGCGCCAGCAGCTTGGCCTTGTCCGATGGCTACACCTTC. This encodes CASSLALSDGYTF. The chain uses TRBV5-1 and TRBJ1-2; no definite D call. V lost 0 bases and J 6 bases, leaving 9 bases between the germline ends. Germline CDR1 SGHRS, CDR2 YFSETQ. This CDR3 is built from 13 residues. Supplemented by reference TRBV5-1 and TRBJ1-2, the full variable domain reads KAGVTQTPRYLIKTRGQQVTLSCSPISGHRSVSWYQQTPGQGLQFLFEYFSETQRNKGNFPGRFSGRQFSNSRSEMNVSTLELGDSALYLCASSLALSDGYTFGSGTRLTVV.

The chain recombines TRBV5-6 with TRBJ1-3; D gene ambiguous. V dropped 3 bases and J dropped 5 bases, with 15 bases sitting between them. The germline V gene has CDR1 SGHDT and CDR2 YYEEEE. CDR3 length: 15 amino acids. Here the CDR3 reads CASSSLRWLRNTIYF. Here the CDR3 DNA reads TGTGCCAGCAGCTCCCTCCGGTGGTTGCGAAACACCATATATTTT.

This clone showed up just a few times. Here the CDR3 DNA reads TGTGCCAGCACAGACGGTTTGAACACTGAAGCTTTCTTT. It codes for CASTDGLNTEAFF. The chain recombines TRBV18 with TRBJ1-1; the D is unclear. Germline V gives CDR1 KGHSH, CDR2 LQKENI. CDR3 length: 13 amino acids. Trimming took off 8 bases at V and 0 bases at J, with 10 bases between the two ends. Using reference TRBV18 and TRBJ1-1 for the parts outside the CDR3, the full variable domain is NAGVMQNPRHLVRRRGQEARLRCSPMKGHSHVYWYRQLPEEGLKFMVYLQKENIIDESGMPKERFSAEFPKEGPSILRIQQVVRGDSAAYFCASTDGLNTEAFFGQGTRLTVV.

The J gene is TRBJ2-2, the V gene TRBV30; 11 bases fit TRBD2. V was pared by 0 bases and J by 6 bases, with 6 bases of the junction left unmatched. CDR3 size: 16 residues. Per germline, CDR1 GTSNPN and CDR2 SVGIG (reference sequence). CDR3 DNA sequence: TGTGCCTGGAGTGTAGGGGCTAGCGGGAGGCCCGGGGAGCTGTTTTTT. It is translated as CAWSVGASGRPGELFF.

The chain links TRBV7-2 to TRBJ2-5; TRBD1 matches at 7 bases. Germline trimming cut 2 bases from V and 6 bases from J; bases unmatched to any gene: 12. Germline V gene sequence: CDR1 SGHTA, CDR2 FQGNSA. The CDR3 spans 16 residues. The CDR3 spells CASSLNIGPTGKTQYF. In DNA form, the CDR3 reads TGTGCCAGCAGCTTAAATATTGGTCCGACAGGGAAGACCCAGTACTTC. Drawing the rest from reference TRBV7-2 and TRBJ2-5, the complete variable domain is GAGVSQSPSNKVTEKGKDVELRCDPISGHTALYWYRQSLGQGLEFLIYFQGNSAPDKSGLPSDRFSAERTGGSVSTLTIQRTQQEDSAVYLCASSLNIGPTGKTQYFGPGTRLLVL.

The rearrangement links TRBV9 to TRBJ2-1; 8 bases are a match to TRBD2. The germline CDR1 and CDR2 sequences are SGDLS and YYNGEE. The CDR3 sequence is 15 residues long. V shed 4 bases, J shed 3 bases, and the junction held 6 bases outside the gene matches. The CDR3 region is CASSTSGSNYNEQFF. CDR3 nucleotides: TGTGCCAGCAGCACTAGCGGAAGTAACTACAATGAGCAGTTCTTC. The full variable domain, rest sourced from reference TRBV9 and TRBJ2-1, is DSGVTQTPKHLITATGQRVTLRCSPRSGDLSVYWYQQSLDQGLQFLIQYYNGEERAKGNILERFSAQQFPDLHSELNLSSLELGDSALYFCASSTSGSNYNEQFFGPGTRLTVL.